This T cell receptor (beta chain) was captured in a study of human T cells and chemical hapten exposure. Study conclusions and caveats: TCRs above 1 in 1000 frequency did not change with DPC sensitization.

To note about this clonotype: Antigen unknown.

The CDR3 is 11 residues long. Germline CDR1 MNHEY, CDR2 SVGEGT. Trimming removed 7 bases at V and 2 bases at J, with 6 bases between. Regarding time point: patch test 2, 6 weeks after DPC sensitization. Stated treatment: therapeutic diphenylcyclopropenone sensitization with weekly scalp DPC. TCRdb called the RACE reads again in MiXCR, with one record for every CDR3 protein. Of fewer than 100,000 distinct CDR3 sequences listed, 7.5% to 10% are singletons. The gene calls are TRBV6-2 or TRBV6-3 and TRBJ2-7; D gene ambiguous. The source material was whole blood, sampled in connection with sensitization to the hapten diphenylcyclopropenone (DPC). The sequence derives from a woman aged 40 to 55 with alopecia areata. Some clones in this sample may be carry-over from other donors' samples. The DNA for the CDR3 is TGTGCCAGCACTGGAGCCTACGAGCAGTACTTC. It encodes CASTGAYEQYF.